Reported below is one T cell receptor (beta chain). The entry originates in a study of shared clonotypes between healthy human individuals. Repertoires were generated with immunoSEQ multiplex PCR, while TCRdb's copy carries only in-frame clones and drops some. The data show 2,500,000 or so clones, with roughly 92% seen just once and 0.3% to 0.45% held by the top ten. The receptor's source is a man between 18 and 35 years old in good health. Some clones in this sample may be carry-over from other donors' samples. The sample taken for sequencing was naive CD4+ T cells from PBMCs. Noted subset: CD45RA+ positively selected.

As DNA, the CDR3 is TGTGCCAGCAGCTGGGGCACGAACACTGAAGCTTTCTTT. It codes for CASSWGTNTEAFF. The chain employs TRBV6-6 and TRBJ1-1, with a possible D match to TRBD1 (5 bases). CDR3 length equals 13 residues. V was clipped by 6 bases and J by 1 base, with 9 bases between them. Germline CDR1 reads MNHNY; CDR2 reads SVGAGI (reference sequence).